This T cell receptor beta chain was obtained from a study of T cell responses to AZD1222 COVID-19 vaccine. As for the study in general: Pooled together were second doses at about 4 or about 12 weeks.

With regard to this clone: Its antigen is unknown.

CDR3 length: 18 amino acids. Germline CDR1 SGHRS, CDR2 YFSETQ. J lost 5 bases, V lost 0 bases, and 13 bases had no gene match. Sequencing used immunoSEQ multiplex PCR; TCRdb keeps in-frame clones, though not all of them. This table holds about 99,000 clones, 93% found once. Whole-study findings and limits: The study identified only five to seven AZD1222 recipients as seropositive at baseline. Regions left unmutated in variants are reportedly the target of nearly half of spike-specific TCRs. Increases in Spike-specific TCR breadth and depth were seen after two AZD1222 doses.

This sample comprised peripheral blood, obtained on day 0 of AZD1222 vaccination. The chain uses TRBV5-1 and TRBJ2-1; 8 positions match TRBD2. The TCR comes from an adult in good health. CDR3 amino acids: CASSLEPTLAGRNNEQFF. Here the CDR3 DNA reads TGCGCCAGCAGCTTGGAACCAACTCTAGCGGGTAGGAACAATGAGCAGTTCTTC.